This TCR beta chain was found in a study of cytomegalovirus exposure and HLA in healthy donors. PCR employed 60 Vbeta and 13 Jbeta primers. Produced via immunoSEQ multiplex PCR; TCRdb's table is partial and in-frame only. The table has fewer than 150,000 clones, 73% seen once. A word on this clone: Its antigen is still unknown. A junction boundary mismatches the germline segment, possibly from a read error.

Healthy bone marrow donors made up the cohort. This CDR3 has 14 residues. Germline V CDR1 and CDR2: SEHNR, FQNEAQ (reference sequence). Study-wide findings and caveats: Analysis performed later showed TCR beta chains linked to HLA being more clonally expanded than equally common others. It was reported that TCR beta sequences correctly inferred the HLA-A and HLA-B alleles for most subjects.

The chain is built from TRBV7-9 and TRBJ1-2; weak D call: TRBD1 (6 bases). Sequencing was performed on PBMCs. The sequence was obtained from a human donor in good health. CDR3 amino acids: CSSSSTTGSSGYTF. The CDR3 bases are TGTTCCAGCAGCTCAACAACAGGGTCCTCTGGCTACACCTTC.